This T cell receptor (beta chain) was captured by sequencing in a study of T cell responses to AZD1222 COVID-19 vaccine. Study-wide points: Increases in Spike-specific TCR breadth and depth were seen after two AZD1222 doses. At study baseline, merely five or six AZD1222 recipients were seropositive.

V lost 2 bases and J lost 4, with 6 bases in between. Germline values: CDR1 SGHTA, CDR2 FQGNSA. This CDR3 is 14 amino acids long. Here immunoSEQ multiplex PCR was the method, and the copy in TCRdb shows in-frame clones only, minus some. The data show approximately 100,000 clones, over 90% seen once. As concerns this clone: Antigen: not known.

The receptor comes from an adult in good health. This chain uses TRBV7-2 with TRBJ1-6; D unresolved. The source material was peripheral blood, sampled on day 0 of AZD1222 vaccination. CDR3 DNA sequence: TGTGCCAGCAGCTTACACCAATATAATTCACCCCTCCACTTT. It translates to CASSLHQYNSPLHF.